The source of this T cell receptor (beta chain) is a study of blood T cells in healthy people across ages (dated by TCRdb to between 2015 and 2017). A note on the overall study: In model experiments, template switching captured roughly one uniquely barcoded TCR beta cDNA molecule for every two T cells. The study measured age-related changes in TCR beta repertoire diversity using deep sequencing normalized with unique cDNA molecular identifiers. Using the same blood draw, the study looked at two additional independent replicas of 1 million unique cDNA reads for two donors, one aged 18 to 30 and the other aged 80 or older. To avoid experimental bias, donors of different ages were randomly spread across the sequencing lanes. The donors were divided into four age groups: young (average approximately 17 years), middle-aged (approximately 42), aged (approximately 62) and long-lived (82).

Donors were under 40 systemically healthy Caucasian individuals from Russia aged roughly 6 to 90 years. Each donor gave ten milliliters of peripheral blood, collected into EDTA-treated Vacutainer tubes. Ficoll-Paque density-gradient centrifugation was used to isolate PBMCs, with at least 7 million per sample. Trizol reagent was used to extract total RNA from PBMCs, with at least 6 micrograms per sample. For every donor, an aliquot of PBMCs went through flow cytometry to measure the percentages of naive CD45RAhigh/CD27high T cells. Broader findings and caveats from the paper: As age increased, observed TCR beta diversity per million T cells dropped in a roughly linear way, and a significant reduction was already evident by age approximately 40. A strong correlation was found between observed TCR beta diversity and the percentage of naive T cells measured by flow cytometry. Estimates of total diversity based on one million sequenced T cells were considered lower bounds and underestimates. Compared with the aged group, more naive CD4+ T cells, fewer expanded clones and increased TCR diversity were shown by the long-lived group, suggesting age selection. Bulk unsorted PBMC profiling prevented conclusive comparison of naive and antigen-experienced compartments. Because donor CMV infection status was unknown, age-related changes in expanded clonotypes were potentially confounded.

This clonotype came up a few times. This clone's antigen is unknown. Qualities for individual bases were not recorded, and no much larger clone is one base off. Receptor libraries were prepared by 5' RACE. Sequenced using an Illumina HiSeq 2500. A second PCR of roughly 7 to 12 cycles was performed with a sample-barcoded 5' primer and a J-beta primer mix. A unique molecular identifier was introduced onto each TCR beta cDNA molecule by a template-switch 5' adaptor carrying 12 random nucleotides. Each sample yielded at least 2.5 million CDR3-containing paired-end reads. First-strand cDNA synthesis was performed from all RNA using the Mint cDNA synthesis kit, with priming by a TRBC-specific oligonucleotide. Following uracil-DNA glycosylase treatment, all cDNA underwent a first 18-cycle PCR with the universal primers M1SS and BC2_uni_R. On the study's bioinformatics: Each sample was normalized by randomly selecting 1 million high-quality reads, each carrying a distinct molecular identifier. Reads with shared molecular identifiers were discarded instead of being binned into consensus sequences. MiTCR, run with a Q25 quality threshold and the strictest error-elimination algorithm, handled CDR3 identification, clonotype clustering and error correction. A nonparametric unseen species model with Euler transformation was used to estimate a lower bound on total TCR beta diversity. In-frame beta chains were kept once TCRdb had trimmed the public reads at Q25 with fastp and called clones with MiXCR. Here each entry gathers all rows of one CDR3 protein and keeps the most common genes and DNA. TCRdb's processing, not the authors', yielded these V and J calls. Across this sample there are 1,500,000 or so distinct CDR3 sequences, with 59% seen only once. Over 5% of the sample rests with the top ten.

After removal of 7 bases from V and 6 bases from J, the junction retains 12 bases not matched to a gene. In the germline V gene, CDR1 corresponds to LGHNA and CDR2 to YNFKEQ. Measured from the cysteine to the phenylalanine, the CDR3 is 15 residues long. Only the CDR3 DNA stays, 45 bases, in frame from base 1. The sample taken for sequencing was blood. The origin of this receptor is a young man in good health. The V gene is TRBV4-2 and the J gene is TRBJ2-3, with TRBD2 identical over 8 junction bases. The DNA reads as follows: TGTGCCAGCACGTTTAGCGGGGAACTCTCCGATACGCAGTATTTT. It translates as CASTFSGELSDTQYF.